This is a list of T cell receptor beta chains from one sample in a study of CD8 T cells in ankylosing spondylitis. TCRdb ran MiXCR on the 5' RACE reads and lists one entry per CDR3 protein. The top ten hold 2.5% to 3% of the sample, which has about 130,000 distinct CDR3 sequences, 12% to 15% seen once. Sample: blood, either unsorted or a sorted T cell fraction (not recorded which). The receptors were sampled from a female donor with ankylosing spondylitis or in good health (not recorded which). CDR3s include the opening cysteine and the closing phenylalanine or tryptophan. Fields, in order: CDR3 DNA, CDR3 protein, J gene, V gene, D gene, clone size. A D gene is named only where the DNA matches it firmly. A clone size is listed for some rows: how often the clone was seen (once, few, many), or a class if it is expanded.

CDR3 DNA: TGTGCCAGCAGCTCAGCGGGAGGGTGGACGGGCAATGAGCAGTTCTTC
CDR3 protein: CASSSAGGWTGNEQFF
J gene: TRBJ2-1
V gene: TRBV7-3
D gene: TRBD2
clone size: many

CDR3 DNA: TGCGCCAGCAGCTTTAGTGCCGCCCTGAAGTACCGGCAGTACTTC
CDR3 protein: CASSFSAALKYRQYF
J gene: TRBJ2-7
V gene: TRBV5-1
D gene: NA
clone size: many

CDR3 DNA: TGTGCCAGCAGTTTAGTACAGGAAACCTACGAGCAGTACTTC
CDR3 protein: CASSLVQETYEQYF
J gene: TRBJ2-7
V gene: TRBV12-3/TRBV12-4
D gene: NA
clone size: NA

CDR3 DNA: TGTGCCAGCAGCTTAGGGCAGCTACCCCAAGAGACCCAGTACTTC
CDR3 protein: CASSLGQLPQETQYF
J gene: TRBJ2-5
V gene: TRBV7-2
D gene: NA
clone size: many

CDR3 DNA: TGTGCCAGCAGCACCCGGGACAGGGGTAATTCACCCCTCCACTTT
CDR3 protein: CASSTRDRGNSPLHF
J gene: TRBJ1-6
V gene: TRBV11-2
D gene: TRBD1
clone size: few

CDR3 DNA: TGTGCCAGCAGTCCCCTGGCAGGGAGAGGCGAAAACATTCAGTACTTC
CDR3 protein: CASSPLAGRGENIQYF
J gene: TRBJ2-4
V gene: TRBV12-3/TRBV12-4
D gene: NA
clone size: NA

CDR3 DNA: TGCGCCAGCAGCCAGAGTGGGGGGCGGACTGAAGCTTTCTTT
CDR3 protein: CASSQSGGRTEAFF
J gene: TRBJ1-1
V gene: TRBV5-1
D gene: NA
clone size: few

CDR3 DNA: TGTGCCAGCAGCTCCTCGGCCAACGTCCTGACTTTC
CDR3 protein: CASSSSANVLTF
J gene: TRBJ2-6
V gene: TRBV7-2
D gene: NA
clone size: many

CDR3 DNA: TGTGCCAGCAGTTGGGACAGGAGTTCCTACGAGCAGTACTTC
CDR3 protein: CASSWDRSSYEQYF
J gene: TRBJ2-7
V gene: TRBV27
D gene: TRBD1
clone size: few

CDR3 DNA: TGCAGTGCAGTCGGGACTAGCGGGGCGATATACGAGCAGTACTTC
CDR3 protein: CSAVGTSGAIYEQYF
J gene: TRBJ2-7
V gene: TRBV20-1
D gene: TRBD2
clone size: few

CDR3 DNA: TGCGCCAGCAGCTTGGAGTATCCGGGATATGACTATGGCTACACCTTC
CDR3 protein: CASSLEYPGYDYGYTF
J gene: TRBJ1-2
V gene: TRBV5-1
D gene: NA
clone size: NA

CDR3 DNA: TGCGCCAGCAGCTCAGGGTTACTAGCGGGATCTTACAATGAGCAGTTCTTC
CDR3 protein: CASSSGLLAGSYNEQFF
J gene: TRBJ2-1
V gene: TRBV5-1
D gene: TRBD2
clone size: many

CDR3 DNA: TGTGCCAGCAGCTTGCCCTGGGGAGGGGGACCCTTTTTTAATTATGAAGCTTTCTTT
CDR3 protein: CASSLPWGGGPFFNYEAFF
J gene: TRBJ1-1
V gene: TRBV5-6
D gene: NA
clone size: few

CDR3 DNA: TGTGCCAGCAGCTTGACAGGGTCGGTCAATGAGCAGTTCTTC
CDR3 protein: CASSLTGSVNEQFF
J gene: TRBJ2-1
V gene: TRBV7-9
D gene: TRBD1
clone size: few

CDR3 DNA: TGTGCCAGCAGCAAAGTTAGGGTGGTCTGCCACGAGCAGTACTTC
CDR3 protein: CASSKVRVVCHEQYF
J gene: TRBJ2-7
V gene: TRBV21-1
D gene: NA
clone size: few

CDR3 DNA: TGTGCCAGCAGCCGCGGCGACCCGAACTACAATGAGCAGTTCTTC
CDR3 protein: CASSRGDPNYNEQFF
J gene: TRBJ2-1
V gene: TRBV7-9
D gene: NA
clone size: many

CDR3 DNA: TGTGCCAGCAGCAAAAACAATGAGCAGTTCTTC
CDR3 protein: CASSKNNEQFF
J gene: TRBJ2-1
V gene: TRBV28
D gene: NA
clone size: NA

CDR3 DNA: TGCAGTGCTAGAGAGGACCGATCCTACGAGCAGTACTTC
CDR3 protein: CSAREDRSYEQYF
J gene: TRBJ2-7
V gene: TRBV20-1
D gene: NA
clone size: NA

CDR3 DNA: TGTGCCTGGAGTGGAGCCACTAATCAGCCCCAGCATTTT
CDR3 protein: CAWSGATNQPQHF
J gene: TRBJ1-5
V gene: TRBV30
D gene: NA
clone size: NA

CDR3 DNA: TGTGCCAGCAGTTTCACTACTCCCGGGGGCACAGATACGCAGTATTTT
CDR3 protein: CASSFTTPGGTDTQYF
J gene: TRBJ2-3
V gene: TRBV12-3/TRBV12-4
D gene: NA
clone size: many

CDR3 DNA: TGCGCCAGTAAACCCGACAGGTGGTCCTACGAGCAGTACTTC
CDR3 protein: CASKPDRWSYEQYF
J gene: TRBJ2-7
V gene: TRBV5-1
D gene: NA
clone size: NA

CDR3 DNA: TGTGCTAGTGGTTTGGGAAAGAACACTGAAGCTTTCTTT
CDR3 protein: CASGLGKNTEAFF
J gene: TRBJ1-1
V gene: TRBV12-5
D gene: NA
clone size: NA

CDR3 DNA: TGTGCCAGCAGTTCGACTAGCGGGGGTCGGGGGGAGCTGTTTTTT
CDR3 protein: CASSSTSGGRGELFF
J gene: TRBJ2-2
V gene: TRBV12-3/TRBV12-4
D gene: TRBD2
clone size: NA

CDR3 DNA: TGTGCCAGCAGCGCACTCAGGAGCTCTGGGGCCAACGTCCTGACTTTC
CDR3 protein: CASSALRSSGANVLTF
J gene: TRBJ2-6
V gene: TRBV7-9
D gene: NA
clone size: once

CDR3 DNA: TGTGCCAGCAGCCCCTCAGCGGGATCCTACGAGCAGTACTTC
CDR3 protein: CASSPSAGSYEQYF
J gene: TRBJ2-7
V gene: TRBV3-1
D gene: TRBD2
clone size: NA

CDR3 DNA: TGTGCCAGCAGCATCCAGGGGGGGGAAGCTTTCTTT
CDR3 protein: CASSIQGGEAFF
J gene: TRBJ1-1
V gene: TRBV9
D gene: TRBD1
clone size: few

CDR3 DNA: TGTGCCAGCTCACCAGTACAGAGCTCCTACAATGAGCAGTTCTTC
CDR3 protein: CASSPVQSSYNEQFF
J gene: TRBJ2-1
V gene: TRBV18
D gene: NA
clone size: few

CDR3 DNA: TGTGCCAGCAGCAAGGGAAGTACCTACACCTACGAGCAGTACTTC
CDR3 protein: CASSKGSTYTYEQYF
J gene: TRBJ2-7
V gene: TRBV21-1
D gene: NA
clone size: few

CDR3 DNA: TGCGCCAGCAGCTTGGACTCAAGCTCCTACAATGAGCAGTTCTTC
CDR3 protein: CASSLDSSSYNEQFF
J gene: TRBJ2-1
V gene: TRBV5-1
D gene: NA
clone size: NA

CDR3 DNA: TGCAGTGCCACAGCGGGGGGCCACTACTACGAGCAGTACTTC
CDR3 protein: CSATAGGHYYEQYF
J gene: TRBJ2-7
V gene: TRBV20-1
D gene: TRBD2
clone size: few

CDR3 DNA: TGCAGCGCCAGCCCTGGGACCGGGGAGCTGTTTTTT
CDR3 protein: CSASPGTGELFF
J gene: TRBJ2-2
V gene: TRBV29-1
D gene: NA
clone size: many

CDR3 DNA: TGTGCCAGCAGTGAATCCACAACTCGACTCCGCACAGATACGCAGTATTTT
CDR3 protein: CASSESTTRLRTDTQYF
J gene: TRBJ2-3
V gene: TRBV6-1
D gene: NA
clone size: many

CDR3 DNA: TGCAGTGCCCCACCATGGGTGGGCACTGAAGCTTTCTTT
CDR3 protein: CSAPPWVGTEAFF
J gene: TRBJ1-1
V gene: TRBV20-1
D gene: NA
clone size: many

CDR3 DNA: TGTGCCAGCAGCTTAGCGGCGGGGGGCGTAGATACGCAGTATTTT
CDR3 protein: CASSLAAGGVDTQYF
J gene: TRBJ2-3
V gene: TRBV11-2
D gene: TRBD2
clone size: few

CDR3 DNA: TGCGCCAGCAGCCCATCTGGGCTAGCAGCCTACAATGAGCAGTTCTTC
CDR3 protein: CASSPSGLAAYNEQFF
J gene: TRBJ2-1
V gene: TRBV4-1
D gene: NA
clone size: few

CDR3 DNA: TGTGCCAGATCTGGAGTGGCAGGGAGCAATCAGCCCCAGCATTTT
CDR3 protein: CARSGVAGSNQPQHF
J gene: TRBJ1-5
V gene: TRBV2
D gene: NA
clone size: NA